This T cell receptor beta chain is from a study of shared clonotypes between healthy human individuals. Whole-study findings and limits: Clonotypes not shared had lower generation probabilities than those common to all four donors.

This clone occurred a few times. The antigen remains unidentified. Clones were sequenced by immunoSEQ multiplex PCR, and TCRdb holds only the in-frame ones, with some missing. Among millions of clones listed, roughly 95% were seen once. Sequenced sample: naive CD4+ T cells sorted from blood. Subset specified: CD45RA+ positively selected. The receptor comes from a man younger than 35 in good health.

The CDR3 DNA is TGTGCCAGCAGTCCCCGGGAGGGCAATCAGCCCCAGCATTTT. Protein product: CASSPREGNQPQHF. The chain joins TRBV6-5 to TRBJ1-5; D unresolved. Trimming shortened V by 5 bases and J by 2 bases, and 10 bases separated the two germline ends. Looked up from germline, CDR1 is MNHEY and CDR2 is SVGAGI. This CDR3 is built from 14 residues.